This is a list of T cell receptor beta chains from one sample in a study of blood T cell repertoires in COVID-19. Clones were read by immunoSEQ multiplex PCR, and TCRdb kept only the in-frame ones, dropping some. Of tens of thousands of clones in the sample, about 88% were seen once. Input material: peripheral blood. The receptors shown here come from a man between 45 and 60 years old with acute or convalescent COVID-19. The CDR3 runs from the conserved cysteine through the conserved F or W. The order of the fields is V gene, D gene, clone size, J gene, CDR3 DNA, CDR3 protein. A D gene is named only where the DNA matches it firmly. Size is stated for part of the rows, as once, few or many counts, or as a class when the clone is expanded.

>TRBV27|TRBD2|NA|TRBJ2-7
TGTGCCAGCAGTAAACTAGCGGGGGAGCAGTACTTC
CASSKLAGEQYF
>TRBV5-1|TRBD1|NA|TRBJ2-7
TGCGCCAGCAGCCCCAATGCCGGGACAGCCTCTTACGAGCAGTACTTC
CASSPNAGTASYEQYF
>TRBV19|TRBD2|NA|TRBJ2-7
TGTGCCAGTAGTCGGACTAGCGGGAGTGTAAACGAGCAGTACTTC
CASSRTSGSVNEQYF
>TRBV19|NA|NA|TRBJ2-7
TGTGCCAGTCGATCGACTCGATCCGGTGGGTACGAGCAGTACTTC
CASRSTRSGGYEQYF
>TRBV4-2|NA|NA|TRBJ1-2
TGTGCCAGCAGCCAAGATTTGGCCCCAGTACATGGCTACACCTTC
CASSQDLAPVHGYTF
>TRBV3-1/TRBV3-2|TRBD1|NA|TRBJ2-7
TGTGCCAGCAGCCGGGGGGGACAGGGCAACTACGAGCAGTACTTC
CASSRGGQGNYEQYF
>TRBV5-4|TRBD1|once|TRBJ1-2
TGTGCCAGCAGCCCCTCCCCGTACAGGACAGGGGGGGGTAACTATGGCTACACCTTC
CASSPSPYRTGGGNYGYTF
>TRBV28|NA|medium-sized|TRBJ2-4
TGTGCCAGCGGTGAGGCCGAAGCCAAAAACATTCAGTACTTC
CASGEAEAKNIQYF
>TRBV28|TRBD1|NA|TRBJ1-5
TGTGCCAGCAGCCTCGGACAGGGCTTACCCCAGCATTTT
CASSLGQGLPQHF
>TRBV5-4|NA|once|TRBJ2-2
TGTGCCAGCAGCTTGGACCCAGCGGGTCCATCCAACACCGGGGAGCTGTTTTTT
CASSLDPAGPSNTGELFF
>TRBV7-8|TRBD1|NA|TRBJ2-7
TGTGCCACCCGCCCGGGACAGAGTCCCTACGAGCAGTACTTC
CATRPGQSPYEQYF
>TRBV28|TRBD1|NA|TRBJ2-7
TGTGCCAGCGTGGGACAGGGAGGGAGCGAGCAGTACTTC
CASVGQGGSEQYF
>TRBV19|TRBD1|NA|TRBJ1-5
TGTGCCAGTAGTGCACAGGGGTTCCAGCCCCAGCATTTT
CASSAQGFQPQHF
>TRBV24-1|NA|NA|TRBJ2-2
TGTGCCACCAGTGAAGGGGGTACCGGGGAGCTGTTTTTT
CATSEGGTGELFF
>TRBV7-6|NA|NA|TRBJ2-6
TGTGCCAGCAGCTTAGGAGATTTGTCACCCGGCTCTGGGGCCAACGTCCTGACTTTC
CASSLGDLSPGSGANVLTF
>TRBV30|NA|NA|TRBJ1-6
TGTGCCTTGACAGTAAATAATTCACCCCTCCACTTT
CALTVNNSPLHF
>TRBV12-3/TRBV12-4|TRBD1|few|TRBJ2-4
TGTGCCAGCAGCGGGACAGGGGGGCACATTCAGTACTTC
CASSGTGGHIQYF
>TRBV19|TRBD1|NA|TRBJ1-1
TGTGCCAGTAGTCCTGGGACAGGTTATGAAGCTTTCTTT
CASSPGTGYEAFF
>TRBV5-6|NA|NA|TRBJ1-1
TGTGCCAGCAGCTTGAGGATCACAGAGAGAATGAACACTGAAGCTTTCTTT
CASSLRITERMNTEAFF
>TRBV19|TRBD2|NA|TRBJ2-1
TGTGCCAGTAGTACTAGCGGGAAAATCTGGGAGCAGTTCTTC
CASSTSGKIWEQFF
>TRBV6-2/TRBV6-3|TRBD1|NA|TRBJ1-4
TGTGCCAGCAGTACTTGGACAGGTCCAACTAATGAAAAACTGTTTTTT
CASSTWTGPTNEKLFF
>TRBV2|NA|NA|TRBJ1-2
TGTGCCAGCAGTGAATTAGACTCTGTTGGTTATGGCTACACCTTC
CASSELDSVGYGYTF
>TRBV7-8|NA|NA|TRBJ2-3
TGTGCCAGCAGCTTCGAGGGAGATACGCAGTATTTT
CASSFEGDTQYF
>TRBV4-1|TRBD2|NA|TRBJ2-1
TGCGCCAGCAGCCAAGATGGGGAGGGTAGCGTTGAGCAGTTCTTC
CASSQDGEGSVEQFF
>TRBV9|NA|once|TRBJ2-7
TGTGCCAGCAGCCGGGGGCAGGGGGTCCTCTACGAGCAGTACTTC
CASSRGQGVLYEQYF
>TRBV7-6|TRBD1|NA|TRBJ1-2
TGTGCCAGCAGCTTAGGACCAGACAGGGGACGCTACACCTTC
CASSLGPDRGRYTF
>TRBV10-3|NA|NA|TRBJ2-7
TGTGCCATCAGCACGCCAGGGGGGTCCTACGAGCAGTACTTC
CAISTPGGSYEQYF
>TRBV20-1|NA|NA|TRBJ2-3
TGCAGTGCTAGTCACTCAGATACGCAGTATTTT
CSASHSDTQYF
>TRBV3-1/TRBV3-2|NA|NA|TRBJ2-4
TGTGCCAGCAGCCATCAGGTCGGAGCCAAAAACATTCAGTACTTC
CASSHQVGAKNIQYF
>TRBV10-3|TRBD2|NA|TRBJ2-2
TGTGCCATCAAAGTTAGCGGGAGTTCGGGGGAGCTGTTTTTT
CAIKVSGSSGELFF
>TRBV3-1/TRBV3-2|NA|NA|TRBJ2-6
TGTGCCAGCAGCCAAGCGGGGTGGTCTGGGGCCAACGTCCTGACTTTC
CASSQAGWSGANVLTF
>TRBV11-2|NA|NA|TRBJ1-2
TGTGCCAGCAGCTTAGAACCGACAGGCTATGGCTACACCTTC
CASSLEPTGYGYTF
>TRBV3-1/TRBV3-2|NA|NA|TRBJ2-7
TGTGCCAGCAGCCAAACGCTACGAGCAGTACCGGGGTTC
CASSQTLRAVPGF
>TRBV2|TRBD2|NA|TRBJ2-1
TGTGCCAGCAGTGAAGCCCCACCCAGCGGGGGCAATGAGCAGTTCTTC
CASSEAPPSGGNEQFF
>TRBV6-6|TRBD1|NA|TRBJ1-1
TGTGCCAGCTCTGGACAGGGGGCCTTGGTAACTGAAGCTTTCTTT
CASSGQGALVTEAFF
>TRBV30|NA|NA|TRBJ1-6
TGTGCCTGGAGTGCTACAGTGGAACCCCTCCACTTT
CAWSATVEPLHF
>TRBV3-1/TRBV3-2|TRBD2|NA|TRBJ2-3
TGTGCCAGCAGCCAGCCTAGCGGGGCATCAGATACGCAGTATTTT
CASSQPSGASDTQYF
>TRBV24-1|TRBD2|NA|TRBJ2-1
TGTGCCACCAGACCGGGACTAGACTCCAGTGAGCAGTTCTTC
CATRPGLDSSEQFF
>TRBV3-1/TRBV3-2|TRBD2|NA|TRBJ2-4
TGTGCCAGCAGCCAATCTATCCTAGCGGGGGGCCTAGCCAAAAACATTCAGTACTTC
CASSQSILAGGLAKNIQYF
>TRBV25-1|TRBD2|NA|TRBJ2-1
TGTGCCAGCAGTGAGGCGGGAGCGGGATCGAATGAGCAGTTCTTC
CASSEAGAGSNEQFF
>TRBV19|NA|once|TRBJ1-2
TGTGCCAGTAGTATAGGAGGGCGTCGCGGCTACACCTTC
CASSIGGRRGYTF
>TRBV29-1|NA|few|TRBJ2-7
TGCAGCGTCAGGCTCTCCTACGAGCAGTACTTC
CSVRLSYEQYF